Sequencing of this T cell receptor (beta chain) was carried out in a study of beta chain features in type 1 diabetes. Of the isolated RNA, all was reverse transcribed, and so the sequenced material was expressed TCRB transcripts. The repertoire was sequenced with immunoSEQ multiplex PCR; TCRdb's copy has only in-frame clones and lacks some. The sample has around 200,000 clones; more than 10% are singletons. Per the germline V gene, CDR1 is SGHRS and CDR2 is YFSETQ. V was shortened by 1 base and J by 2 bases, with 8 bases between the two germline ends. This CDR3 region has 14 residues. A remark on this clone: The same CDR3 also results from other DNA sequences found in this sample.

V is TRBV5-1 and J is TRBJ2-3; D gene unclear. The sequenced material came from central memory CD4+ T cells from blood. This TCR came from a woman between 18 and 29 years old in good health. The CDR3 DNA reads TGCGCCAGCAGCTTGTACTCTCCCACAGATACGCAGTATTTT. It codes for CASSLYSPTDTQYF.